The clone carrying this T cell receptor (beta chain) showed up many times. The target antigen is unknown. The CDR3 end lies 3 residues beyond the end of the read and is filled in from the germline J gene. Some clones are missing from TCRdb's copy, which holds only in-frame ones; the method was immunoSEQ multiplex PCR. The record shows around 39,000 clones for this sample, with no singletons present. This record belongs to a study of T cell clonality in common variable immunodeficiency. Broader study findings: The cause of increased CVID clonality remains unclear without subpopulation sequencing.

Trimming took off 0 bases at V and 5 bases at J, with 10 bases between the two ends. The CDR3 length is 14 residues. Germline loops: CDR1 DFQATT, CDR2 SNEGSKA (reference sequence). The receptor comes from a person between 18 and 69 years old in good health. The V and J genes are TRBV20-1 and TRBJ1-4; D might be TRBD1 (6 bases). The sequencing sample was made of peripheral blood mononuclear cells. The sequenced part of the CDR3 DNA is TGCAGTGCTAGAGATTACAGGGAGAATGAAAAA. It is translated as CSARDYRENEK. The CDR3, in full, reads CSARDYRENEKLFF.